A selection of T cell receptor beta chains follows, all from one sample in a study of shared clonotypes between healthy human individuals. Produced via immunoSEQ multiplex PCR; TCRdb's table is partial and in-frame only. The sample yields approximately 2,000,000 clones, just under 95% seen once. Sequenced: naive CD8+ T cells from PBMCs. Every receptor here comes from a man aged 18 to 30 in good health. Some clones in this sample may be carry-over from other donors' samples. CDR3s include the opening cysteine and the closing phenylalanine or tryptophan. D genes are given only for firm matches. Size values are once, few and many counts, or a class for expanded clones, and some rows have none.

>TRBV7-6|TRBJ2-2|NA|TRBD2
TGTGCCAGCAGCTGGGAGGGTCGGGTCACCGGGGAGCTGTTTTTT
CASSWEGRVTGELFF
>TRBV5-5|TRBJ2-7|NA|TRBD1
TGTGCCAGTGCGGCGGGACAGGGGATATACGAGCAGTACTTC
CASAAGQGIYEQYF
>TRBV10-3|TRBJ2-1|NA|NA
TGTGCCGGCGGGACTTCCAATGAGCAGTTCTTC
CAGGTSNEQFF
>TRBV7-6|TRBJ2-3|NA|TRBD2
TGTGCCAGCAGCTTACCTAGCGGGCCAAATACAGATACGCAGTATTTT
CASSLPSGPNTDTQYF
>TRBV9|TRBJ2-5|NA|NA
TGTGCCAGCAGCGCCACAGGGGGGGTCGGAGAGACCCAGTACTTC
CASSATGGVGETQYF
>TRBV5-4|TRBJ2-7|NA|TRBD1
TGTGCCAGCAGCCCTCGTGGGACAGGGACCTACGAGCAGTACTTC
CASSPRGTGTYEQYF
>TRBV19|TRBJ1-2|NA|NA
TGTGCCAGTAGTATACCCCGGGACACCTACCCCTATGGCTACACCTTC
CASSIPRDTYPYGYTF
>TRBV28|TRBJ2-7|NA|TRBD2
TGTGCCAGCGTATCTAGCGGGAGGGCGGACCACGAGCAGTACTTC
CASVSSGRADHEQYF
>TRBV7-9|TRBJ1-1|few|TRBD1
TGTGCCAGCAGCCCAACGGACAGGGTTGGGACTGAAGCTTTCTTT
CASSPTDRVGTEAFF
>TRBV28|TRBJ2-1|NA|TRBD1
TGTGCCAGCAGCCCTCTCGGACAGGGGACTTACAATGAGCAGTTCTTC
CASSPLGQGTYNEQFF
>TRBV6-5|TRBJ1-2|NA|NA
TGTGCCAGCAGTTACGCACAGGGTAACTATGGCTACACCTTC
CASSYAQGNYGYTF
>TRBV9|TRBJ1-2|NA|NA
TGTGCCAGCAGTCCTAGGGCTAACTATGGCTACACCTTC
CASSPRANYGYTF
>TRBV11-1|TRBJ1-5|NA|NA
TGTGCCAGCAGCCCCAATGGGGGGTACGGCAATCAGCCCCAGCATTTT
CASSPNGGYGNQPQHF
>TRBV9|TRBJ1-1|NA|NA
TGTGCCAGCAGCGACGGTCGGGGAGGGAACACTGAAGCTTTCTTT
CASSDGRGGNTEAFF
>TRBV28|TRBJ2-5|NA|NA
TGTGCCAGCAGCACAAGACACTTCCAAGAGACCCAGTACTTC
CASSTRHFQETQYF
>TRBV7-9|TRBJ2-3|NA|NA
TGTGCCAGCAGGGGTGATGGTGGGGGCCGGGGCACAGATACGCAGTATTTT
CASRGDGGGRGTDTQYF
>TRBV9|TRBJ2-5|once|NA
TGTGCCAGCAGTGCCCGACAGGCTCAGGGGACCCAGTACTTC
CASSARQAQGTQYF
>TRBV9|TRBJ2-7|NA|TRBD2
TGTGCCAGCAGCGAGGGGACTAGCGAGTACGAGCAGTACTTC
CASSEGTSEYEQYF